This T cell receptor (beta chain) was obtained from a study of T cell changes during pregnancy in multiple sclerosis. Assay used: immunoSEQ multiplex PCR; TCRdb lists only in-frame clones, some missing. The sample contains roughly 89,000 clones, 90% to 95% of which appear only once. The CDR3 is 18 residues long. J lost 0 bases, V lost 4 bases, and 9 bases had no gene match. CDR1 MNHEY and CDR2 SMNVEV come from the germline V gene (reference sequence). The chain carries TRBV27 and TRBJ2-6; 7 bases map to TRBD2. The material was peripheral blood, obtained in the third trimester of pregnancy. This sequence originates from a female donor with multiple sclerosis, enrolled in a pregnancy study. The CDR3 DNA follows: TGTGCCAGCAGTTCCCCTAGCGGCCTATACTCTGGGGCCAACGTCCTGACTTTC. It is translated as CASSSPSGLYSGANVLTF.